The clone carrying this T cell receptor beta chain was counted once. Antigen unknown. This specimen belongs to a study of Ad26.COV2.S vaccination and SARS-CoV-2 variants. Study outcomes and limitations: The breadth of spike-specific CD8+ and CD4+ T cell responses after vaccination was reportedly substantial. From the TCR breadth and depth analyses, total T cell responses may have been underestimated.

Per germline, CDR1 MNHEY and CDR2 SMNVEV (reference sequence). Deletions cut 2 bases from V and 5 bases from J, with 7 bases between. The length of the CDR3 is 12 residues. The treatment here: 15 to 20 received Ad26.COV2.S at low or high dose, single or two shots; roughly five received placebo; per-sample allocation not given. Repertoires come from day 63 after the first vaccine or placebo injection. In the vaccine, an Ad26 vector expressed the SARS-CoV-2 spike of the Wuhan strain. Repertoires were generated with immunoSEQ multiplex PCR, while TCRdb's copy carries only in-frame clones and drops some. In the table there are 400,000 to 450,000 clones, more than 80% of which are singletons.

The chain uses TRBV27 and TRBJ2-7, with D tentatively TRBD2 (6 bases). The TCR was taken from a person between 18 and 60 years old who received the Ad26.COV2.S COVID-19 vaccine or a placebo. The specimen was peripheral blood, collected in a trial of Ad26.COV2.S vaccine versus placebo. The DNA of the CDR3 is TGTGCCAGCAGTTTAGGAGGGCACGAGCAGTACTTC. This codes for CASSLGGHEQYF.